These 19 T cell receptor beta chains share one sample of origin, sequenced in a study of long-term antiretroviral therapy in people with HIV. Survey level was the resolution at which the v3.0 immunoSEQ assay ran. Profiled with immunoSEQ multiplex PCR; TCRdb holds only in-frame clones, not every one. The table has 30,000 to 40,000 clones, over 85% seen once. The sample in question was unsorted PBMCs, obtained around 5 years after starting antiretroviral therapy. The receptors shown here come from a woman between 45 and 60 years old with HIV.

The CDR3 sequence: CASSLADGNYGYTF. In DNA form, the CDR3 reads TGTGCCAGCAGCTTGGCGGACGGCAACTATGGCTACACCTTC. The chain carries TRBV5-5 and TRBJ1-2; no reliable D call. The CDR3 sequence is 14 residues long. CDR1 is SGHKS and CDR2 is YYEKEE in the germline V gene (reference sequence). The V and J ends lost 0 bases and 2 bases respectively, with 8 bases between them. The full variable domain, rest sourced from reference TRBV5-5 and TRBJ1-2, is DAGVTQSPTHLIKTRGQQVTLRCSPISGHKSVSWYQQVLGQGPQFIFQYYEKEERGRGNFPDRFSARQFPNYSSELNVNALLLGDSALYLCASSLADGNYGYTFGSGTRLTVV.

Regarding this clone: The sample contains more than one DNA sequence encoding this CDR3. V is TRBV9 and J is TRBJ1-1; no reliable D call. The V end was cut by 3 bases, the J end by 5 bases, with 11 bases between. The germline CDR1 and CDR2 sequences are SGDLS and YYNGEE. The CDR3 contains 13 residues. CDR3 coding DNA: TGTGCCAGCAGCGCGTCATTCGGAACTGAAGCTTTCTTT. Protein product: CASSASFGTEAFF. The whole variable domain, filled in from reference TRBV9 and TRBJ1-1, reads DSGVTQTPKHLITATGQRVTLRCSPRSGDLSVYWYQQSLDQGLQFLIQYYNGEERAKGNILERFSAQQFPDLHSELNLSSLELGDSALYFCASSASFGTEAFFGQGTRLTVV.

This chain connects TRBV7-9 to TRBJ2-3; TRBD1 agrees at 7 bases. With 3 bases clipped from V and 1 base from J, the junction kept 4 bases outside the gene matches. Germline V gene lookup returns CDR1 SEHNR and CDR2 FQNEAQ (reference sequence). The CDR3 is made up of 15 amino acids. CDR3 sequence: CASSFRGQGTDTQYF. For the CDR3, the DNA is TGTGCCAGCAGCTTCCGCGGACAGGGCACAGATACGCAGTATTTT.

The CDR3 loop is CASSEGGGVFTDTQYF. CDR3 coding DNA: TGTGCCAGCAGTGAGGGCGGGGGGGTGTTCACAGATACGCAGTATTTT. This chain uses TRBV2 with TRBJ2-3; 9 nucleotides align to TRBD2. V lost 3 bases and J lost 2; bases outside the gene matches: 6. CDR3 length: 16 residues. From germline, CDR1 is SNHLY and CDR2 FYNNEI.

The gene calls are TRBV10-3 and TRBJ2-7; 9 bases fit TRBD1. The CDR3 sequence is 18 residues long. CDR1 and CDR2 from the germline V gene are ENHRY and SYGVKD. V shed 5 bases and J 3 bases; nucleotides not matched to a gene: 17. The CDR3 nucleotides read TGTGCCATCAGTAAAATCCTACCGGGACAGGGACTTAACTACGAGCAGTACTTC. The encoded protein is CAISKILPGQGLNYEQYF.

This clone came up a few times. CDR3 bases: TGTGCCAGCAGTTACCCATTCGACAGTTCCCTCAAGCAGTACTTC. Its translation is CASSYPFDSSLKQYF. The rearrangement joins TRBV6-5 to TRBJ2-7; D is possibly TRBD1 (5 bases). Germline V gene data show CDR1 as MNHEY and CDR2 as SVGAGI. The CDR3 contains 15 residues. Deletions cut 2 bases from V and 8 bases from J, with 19 bases between.

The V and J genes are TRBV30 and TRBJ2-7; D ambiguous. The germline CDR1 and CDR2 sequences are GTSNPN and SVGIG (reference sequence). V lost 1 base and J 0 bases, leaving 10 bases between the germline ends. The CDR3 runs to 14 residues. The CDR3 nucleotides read TGTGCCTGGAGTGCCCGTTCCAGCTCCTACGAGCAGTACTTC. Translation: CAWSARSSSYEQYF.

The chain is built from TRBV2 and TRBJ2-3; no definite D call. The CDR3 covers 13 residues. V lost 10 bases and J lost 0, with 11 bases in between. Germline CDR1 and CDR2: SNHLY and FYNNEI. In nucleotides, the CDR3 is TGTGCCACTTCGCCCCTTAGCACAGATACGCAGTATTTT. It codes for CATSPLSTDTQYF. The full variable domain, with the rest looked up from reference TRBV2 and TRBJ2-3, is EPEVTQTPSHQVTQMGQEVILRCVPISNHLYFYWYRQILGQKVEFLVSFYNNEISEKSEIFDDQFSVERPDGSNFTLKIRSTKLEDSAMYFCATSPLSTDTQYFGPGTRLTVL.

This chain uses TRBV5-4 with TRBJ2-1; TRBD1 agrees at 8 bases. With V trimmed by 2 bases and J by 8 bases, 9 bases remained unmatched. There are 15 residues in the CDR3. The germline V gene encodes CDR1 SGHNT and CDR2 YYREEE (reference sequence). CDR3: CASSLVRQGTHEQFF. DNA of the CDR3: TGTGCCAGCAGCTTAGTGAGACAGGGGACGCATGAGCAGTTCTTC.

The CDR3 nucleotides are TGTGCCAGTAGTATAGGGCTGGGGATCCCTTACGAGCAGTACTTC. This encodes CASSIGLGIPYEQYF. The chain links TRBV19 to TRBJ2-7, with D uncertain. Deletions cut 1 base from V and 4 bases from J, with 14 bases between. CDR1 is LNHDA and CDR2 is SQIVND in the germline V gene (reference sequence). The length of the CDR3 is 15 residues.

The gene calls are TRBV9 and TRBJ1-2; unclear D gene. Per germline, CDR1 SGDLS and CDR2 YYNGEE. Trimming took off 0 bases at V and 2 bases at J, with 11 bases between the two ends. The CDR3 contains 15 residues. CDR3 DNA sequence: TGTGCCAGCAGCGTAGGTGTAGGCAGGAACTATGGCTACACCTTC. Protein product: CASSVGVGRNYGYTF.

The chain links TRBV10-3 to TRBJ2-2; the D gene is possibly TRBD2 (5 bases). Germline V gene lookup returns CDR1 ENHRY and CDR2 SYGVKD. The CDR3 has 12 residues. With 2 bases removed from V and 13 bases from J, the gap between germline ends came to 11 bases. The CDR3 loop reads CAISEGSGMLFF. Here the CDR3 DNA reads TGTGCCATCAGTGAGGGGAGTGGGATGCTGTTTTTT.

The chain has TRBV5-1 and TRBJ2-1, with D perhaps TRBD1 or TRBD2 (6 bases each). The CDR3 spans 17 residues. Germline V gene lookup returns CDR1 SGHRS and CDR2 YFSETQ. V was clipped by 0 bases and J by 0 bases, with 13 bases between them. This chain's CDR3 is CASSLDGGLSSYNEQFF. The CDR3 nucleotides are TGCGCCAGCAGCTTGGACGGGGGCCTGAGCTCCTACAATGAGCAGTTCTTC.

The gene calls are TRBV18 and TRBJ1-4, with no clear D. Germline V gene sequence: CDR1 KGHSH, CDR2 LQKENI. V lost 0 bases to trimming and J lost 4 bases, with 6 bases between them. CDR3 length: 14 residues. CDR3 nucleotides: TGTGCCAGCTCACCACCGGGTGTTAATGAAAAACTGTTTTTT. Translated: CASSPPGVNEKLFF. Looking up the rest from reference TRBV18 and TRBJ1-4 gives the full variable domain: NAGVMQNPRHLVRRRGQEARLRCSPMKGHSHVYWYRQLPEEGLKFMVYLQKENIIDESGMPKERFSAEFPKEGPSILRIQQVVRGDSAAYFCASSPPGVNEKLFFGSGTQLSVL.

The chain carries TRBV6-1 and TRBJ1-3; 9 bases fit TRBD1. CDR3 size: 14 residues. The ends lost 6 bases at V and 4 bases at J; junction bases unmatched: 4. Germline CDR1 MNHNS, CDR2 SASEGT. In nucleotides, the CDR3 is TGTGCCAGCAGGGGGACAGGGAAAGGAAACACCATATATTTT. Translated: CASRGTGKGNTIYF.

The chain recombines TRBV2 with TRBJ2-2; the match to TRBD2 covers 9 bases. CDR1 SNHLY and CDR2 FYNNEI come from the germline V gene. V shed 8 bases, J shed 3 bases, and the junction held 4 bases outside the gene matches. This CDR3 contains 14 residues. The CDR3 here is CASQRGEDTGELFF. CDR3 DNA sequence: TGTGCCAGCCAGCGGGGGGAGGACACCGGGGAGCTGTTTTTT.

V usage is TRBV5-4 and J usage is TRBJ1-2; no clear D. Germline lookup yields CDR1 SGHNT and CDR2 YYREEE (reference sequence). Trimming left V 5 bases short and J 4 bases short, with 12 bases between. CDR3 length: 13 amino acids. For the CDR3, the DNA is TGTGCCAGCAGTTCGCCCGTGTTCTATGGCTACACCTTC. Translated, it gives CASSSPVFYGYTF.

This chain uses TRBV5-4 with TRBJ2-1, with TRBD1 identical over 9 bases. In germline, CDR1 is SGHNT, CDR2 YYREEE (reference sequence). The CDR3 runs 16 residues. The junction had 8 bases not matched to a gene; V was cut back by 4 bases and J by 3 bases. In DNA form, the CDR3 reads TGTGCCAGCAGCCCATCACAGGGGGCTTTCTACAATGAGCAGTTCTTC. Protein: CASSPSQGAFYNEQFF.

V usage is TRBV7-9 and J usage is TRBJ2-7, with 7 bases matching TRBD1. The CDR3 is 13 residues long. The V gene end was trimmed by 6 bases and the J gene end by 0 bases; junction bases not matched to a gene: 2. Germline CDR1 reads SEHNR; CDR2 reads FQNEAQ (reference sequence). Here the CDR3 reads CASRGQTSYEQYF. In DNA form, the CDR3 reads TGTGCCAGCAGGGGACAGACCTCCTACGAGCAGTACTTC.